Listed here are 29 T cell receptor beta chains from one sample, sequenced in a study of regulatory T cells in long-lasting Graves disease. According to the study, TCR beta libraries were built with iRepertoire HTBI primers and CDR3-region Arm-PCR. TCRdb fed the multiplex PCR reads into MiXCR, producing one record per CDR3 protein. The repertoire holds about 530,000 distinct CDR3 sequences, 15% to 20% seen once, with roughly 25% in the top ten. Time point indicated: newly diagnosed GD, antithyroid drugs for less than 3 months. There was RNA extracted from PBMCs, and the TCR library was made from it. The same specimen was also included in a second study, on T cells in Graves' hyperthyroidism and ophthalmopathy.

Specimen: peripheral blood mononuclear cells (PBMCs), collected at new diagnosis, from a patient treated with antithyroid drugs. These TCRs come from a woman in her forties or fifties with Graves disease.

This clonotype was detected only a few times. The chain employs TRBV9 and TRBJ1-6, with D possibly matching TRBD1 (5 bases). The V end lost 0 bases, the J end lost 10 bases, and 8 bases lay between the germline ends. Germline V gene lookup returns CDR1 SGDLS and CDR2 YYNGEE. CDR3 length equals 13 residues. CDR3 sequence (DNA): TGTGCCAGCAGCGTAGGGGGCACCTCACCCCTCCACTTT. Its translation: CASSVGGTSPLHF.

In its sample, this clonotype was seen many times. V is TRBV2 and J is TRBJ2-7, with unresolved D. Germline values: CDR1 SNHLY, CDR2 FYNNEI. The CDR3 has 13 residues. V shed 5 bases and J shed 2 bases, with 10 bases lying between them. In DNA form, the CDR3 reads TGTGCCAGCAGTTGGGCAGCCGCCTACGAGCAGTACTTC. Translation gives CASSWAAAYEQYF.

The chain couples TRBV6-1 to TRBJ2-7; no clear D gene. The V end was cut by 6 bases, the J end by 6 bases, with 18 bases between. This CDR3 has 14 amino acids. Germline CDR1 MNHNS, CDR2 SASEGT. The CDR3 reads CASSRLTIPAEQYF. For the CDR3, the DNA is TGTGCCAGCAGCAGATTGACAATTCCGGCCGAGCAGTACTTC.

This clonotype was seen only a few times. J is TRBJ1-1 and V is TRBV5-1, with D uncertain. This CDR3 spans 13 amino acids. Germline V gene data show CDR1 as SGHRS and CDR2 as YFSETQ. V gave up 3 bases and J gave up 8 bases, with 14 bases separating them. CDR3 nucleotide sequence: TGCGCCAGCAGCTGGGAAGTCTCCAACGAAGCTTTCTTT. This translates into CASSWEVSNEAFF.

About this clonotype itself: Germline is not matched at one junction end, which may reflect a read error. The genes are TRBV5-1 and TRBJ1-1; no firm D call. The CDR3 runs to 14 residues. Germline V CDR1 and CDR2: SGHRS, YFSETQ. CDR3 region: CASSYPSLNTEAFF. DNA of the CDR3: TGTGCCAGCAGCTATCCGAGCCTGAACACTGAAGCTTTCTTT.

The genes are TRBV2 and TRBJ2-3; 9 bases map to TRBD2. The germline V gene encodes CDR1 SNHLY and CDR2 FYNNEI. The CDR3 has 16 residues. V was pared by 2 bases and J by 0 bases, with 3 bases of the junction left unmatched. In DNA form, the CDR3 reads TGTGCCAGCAGTGAAAGGCGGGGGGGGAGCACAGATACGCAGTATTTT. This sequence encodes CASSERRGGSTDTQYF.

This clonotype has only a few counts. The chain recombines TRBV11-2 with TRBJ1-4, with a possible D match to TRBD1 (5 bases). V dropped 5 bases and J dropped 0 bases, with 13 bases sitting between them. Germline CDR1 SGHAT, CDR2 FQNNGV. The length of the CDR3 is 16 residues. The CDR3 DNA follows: TGTGCCAGCAGCCTCTGGGACCTGGCAACTAATGAAAAACTGTTTTTT. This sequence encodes CASSLWDLATNEKLFF.

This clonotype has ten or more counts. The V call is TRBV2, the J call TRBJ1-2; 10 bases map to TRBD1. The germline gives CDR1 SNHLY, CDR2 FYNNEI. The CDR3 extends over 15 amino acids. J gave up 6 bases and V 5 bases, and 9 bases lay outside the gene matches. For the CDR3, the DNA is TGTGCCAGCAGTTTACTCGGGACAGGGGTGGATGGCTACACCTTC. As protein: CASSLLGTGVDGYTF.

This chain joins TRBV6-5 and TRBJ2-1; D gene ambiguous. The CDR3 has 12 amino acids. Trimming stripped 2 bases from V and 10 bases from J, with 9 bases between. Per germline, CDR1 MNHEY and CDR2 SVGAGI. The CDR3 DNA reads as TGTGCCAGCAGTTACAATTCCTACGAGCAGTTCTTC. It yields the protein CASSYNSYEQFF.

The CDR3 loop is CASSTRGEQYF. CDR3 DNA sequence: TGTGCCAGCAGCACTCGTGGGGAGCAGTACTTC. The chain links TRBV5-6 to TRBJ2-7, with D unclear. The germline CDR1 and CDR2 sequences are SGHDT and YYEEEE. Trimming cost V 4 bases and J 7 bases, with 9 bases left between them. The CDR3 sequence is 11 residues long.

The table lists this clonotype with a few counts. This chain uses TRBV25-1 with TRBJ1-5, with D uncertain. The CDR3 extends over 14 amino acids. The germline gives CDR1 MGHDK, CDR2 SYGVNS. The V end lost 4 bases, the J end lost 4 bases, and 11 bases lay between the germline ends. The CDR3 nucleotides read TGTGCCAGCAGTGCTCGGGGTGGAAATCAGCCCCAGCATTTT. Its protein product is CASSARGGNQPQHF.

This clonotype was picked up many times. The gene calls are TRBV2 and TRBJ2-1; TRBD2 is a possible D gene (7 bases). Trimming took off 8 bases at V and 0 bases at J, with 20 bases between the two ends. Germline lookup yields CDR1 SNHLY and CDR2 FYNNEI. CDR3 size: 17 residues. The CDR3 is CASRSRGGGASYNEQFF. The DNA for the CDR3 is TGTGCCAGCCGAAGCCGTGGGGGGGGGGCCTCCTACAATGAGCAGTTCTTC.

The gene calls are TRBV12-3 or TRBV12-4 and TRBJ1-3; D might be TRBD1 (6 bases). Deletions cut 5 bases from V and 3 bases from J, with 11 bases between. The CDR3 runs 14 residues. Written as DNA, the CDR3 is TGTGCCAGCAGTGCCGGGACATTTGGAAACACCATATATTTT. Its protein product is CASSAGTFGNTIYF.

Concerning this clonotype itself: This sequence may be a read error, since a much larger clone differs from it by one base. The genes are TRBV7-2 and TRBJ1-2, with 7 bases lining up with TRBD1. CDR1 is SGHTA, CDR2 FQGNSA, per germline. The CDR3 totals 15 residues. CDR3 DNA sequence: TGTGCCGGCAGCAAACCGGGACAGATATTCTATGGCTACACCTTC. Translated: CAGSKPGQIFYGYTF.

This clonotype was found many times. The CDR3 protein is CASSPRTGDSSPLHF. CDR3 nucleotides: TGTGCCAGCTCACCTCGGACAGGGGACAGTTCACCCCTCCACTTT. The rearrangement joins TRBV18 to TRBJ1-6; TRBD1 matches 9 bases. The CDR3 length is 15 residues. After removal of 3 bases from V and 9 bases from J, the junction contained 6 bases not matched to a gene. CDR1 is KGHSH, CDR2 LQKENI, per germline.

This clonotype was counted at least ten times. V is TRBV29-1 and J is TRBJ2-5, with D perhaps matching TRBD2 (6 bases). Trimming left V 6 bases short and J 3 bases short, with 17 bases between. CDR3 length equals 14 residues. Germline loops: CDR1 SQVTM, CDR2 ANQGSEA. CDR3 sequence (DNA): TGCAGCGTCAACGGAGGACTACACGAAGAGACCCAGTACTTC. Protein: CSVNGGLHEETQYF.

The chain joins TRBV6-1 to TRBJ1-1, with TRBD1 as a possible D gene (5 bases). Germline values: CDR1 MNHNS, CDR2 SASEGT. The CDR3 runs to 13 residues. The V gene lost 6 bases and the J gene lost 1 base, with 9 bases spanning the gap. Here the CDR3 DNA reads TGTGCCAGCAGAAGGGGCTGGAACACTGAAGCTTTCTTT. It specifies CASRRGWNTEAFF.

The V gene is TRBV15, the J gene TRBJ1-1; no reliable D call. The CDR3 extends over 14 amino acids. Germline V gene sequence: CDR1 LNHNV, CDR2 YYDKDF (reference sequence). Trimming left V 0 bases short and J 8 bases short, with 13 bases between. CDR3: CATSRDLASREAFF. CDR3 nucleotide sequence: TGTGCCACCAGCAGAGATCTAGCCTCACGCGAAGCTTTCTTT.

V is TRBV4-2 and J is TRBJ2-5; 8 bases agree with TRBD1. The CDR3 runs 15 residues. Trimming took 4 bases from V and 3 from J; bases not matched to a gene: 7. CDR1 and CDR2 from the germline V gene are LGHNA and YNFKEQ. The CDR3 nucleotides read TGTGCCAGCAGCCCACTGACAGGGGAAGAAGAGACCCAGTACTTC. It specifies CASSPLTGEEETQYF.

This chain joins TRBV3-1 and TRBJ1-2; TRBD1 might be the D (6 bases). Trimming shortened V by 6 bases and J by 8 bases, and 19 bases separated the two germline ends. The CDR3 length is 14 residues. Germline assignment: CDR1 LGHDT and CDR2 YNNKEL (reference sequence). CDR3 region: CASRGTGIVYGYTF. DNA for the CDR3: TGTGCCAGCAGGGGCACAGGGATTGTCTACGGCTACACCTTC. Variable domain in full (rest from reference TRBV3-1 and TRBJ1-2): DTAVSQTPKYLVTQMGNDKSIKCEQNLGHDTMYWYKQDSKKFLKIMFSYNNKELIINETVPNRFSPKSPDKAHLNLHINSLELGDSAVYFCASRGTGIVYGYTFGSGTRLTVV.

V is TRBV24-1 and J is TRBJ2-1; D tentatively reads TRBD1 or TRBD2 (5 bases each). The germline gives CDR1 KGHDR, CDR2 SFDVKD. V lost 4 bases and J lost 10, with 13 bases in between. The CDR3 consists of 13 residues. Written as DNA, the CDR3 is TGTGCCACCAGTGACCCAGGGCGCGGGGAGCAGTTCTTC. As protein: CATSDPGRGEQFF.

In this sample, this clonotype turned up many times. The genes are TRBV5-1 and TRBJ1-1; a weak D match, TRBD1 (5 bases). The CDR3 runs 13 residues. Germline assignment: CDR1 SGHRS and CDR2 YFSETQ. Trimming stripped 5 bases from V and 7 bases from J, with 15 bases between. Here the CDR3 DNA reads TGCGCCAGCAGTTCAGACAGCCTCGGTGAAGCTTTCTTT. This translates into CASSSDSLGEAFF.

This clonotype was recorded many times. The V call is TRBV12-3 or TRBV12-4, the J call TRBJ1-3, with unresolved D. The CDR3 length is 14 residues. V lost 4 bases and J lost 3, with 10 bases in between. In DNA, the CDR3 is TGTGCCAGCAGTTCAACAGAGTATGGAAACACCATATATTTT. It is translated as CASSSTEYGNTIYF.

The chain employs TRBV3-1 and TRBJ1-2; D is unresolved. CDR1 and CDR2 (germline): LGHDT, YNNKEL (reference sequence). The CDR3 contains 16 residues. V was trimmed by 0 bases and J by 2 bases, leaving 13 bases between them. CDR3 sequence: CASSQDHGLPNYGYTF. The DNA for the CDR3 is TGTGCCAGCAGCCAAGATCACGGACTGCCGAACTATGGCTACACCTTC.

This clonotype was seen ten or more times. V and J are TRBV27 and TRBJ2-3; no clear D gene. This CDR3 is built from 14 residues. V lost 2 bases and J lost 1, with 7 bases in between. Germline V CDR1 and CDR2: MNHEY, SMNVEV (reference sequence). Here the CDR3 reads CASSLRPGTDTQYF. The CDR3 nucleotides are TGTGCCAGCAGTTTAAGGCCAGGCACAGATACGCAGTATTTT.

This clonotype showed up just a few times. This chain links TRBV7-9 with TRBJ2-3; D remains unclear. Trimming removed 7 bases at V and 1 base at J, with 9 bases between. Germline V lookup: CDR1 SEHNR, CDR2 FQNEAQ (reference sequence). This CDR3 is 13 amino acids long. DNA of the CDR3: TGTGCCAGCATTTGGGTCGGCACAGATACGCAGTATTTT. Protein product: CASIWVGTDTQYF.

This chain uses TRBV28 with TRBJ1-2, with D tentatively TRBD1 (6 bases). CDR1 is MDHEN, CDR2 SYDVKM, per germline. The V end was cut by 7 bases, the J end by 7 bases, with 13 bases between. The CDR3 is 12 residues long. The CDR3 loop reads CASTKKGGGYTF. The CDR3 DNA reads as TGTGCCAGCACCAAGAAGGGGGGTGGCTACACCTTC.

The CDR3 loop reads CASSFPPSGAGGEQYF. The CDR3, as DNA: TGCGCCAGCAGCTTTCCACCCTCAGGGGCTGGGGGCGAGCAGTACTTC. This chain connects TRBV5-1 to TRBJ2-7, with D maybe TRBD1 (6 bases). The CDR3 is made up of 16 amino acids. The V end was cut by 2 bases, the J end by 6 bases, with 21 bases between. The V gene's germline CDR1 is SGHRS and CDR2 YFSETQ.

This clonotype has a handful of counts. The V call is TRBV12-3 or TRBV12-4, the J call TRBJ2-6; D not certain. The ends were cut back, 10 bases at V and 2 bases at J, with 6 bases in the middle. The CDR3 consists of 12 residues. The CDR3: CATAAGANVLTF. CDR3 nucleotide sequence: TGTGCCACTGCCGCTGGGGCCAACGTCCTGACTTTC.